Presented here are 3 T cell receptor beta chains from one specimen sequenced in a study of tumor-infiltrating lymphocytes in primary liver carcinoma. It was from approximately 20-30 mg of unsorted bulk tissue that RNA and DNA were co-extracted. From approximately 0.5 ug of total RNA, TCR beta-specific cDNA was reverse-transcribed using a constant-region primer. Three-round nested multiplex PCR performed with slightly modified ARM-PCR produced the TCR beta libraries. With TRBV1-TRBV30 forward primers and a C-beta reverse primer, the first two PCR rounds were run for about 10 cycles each. Via MiXCR, TCRdb re-called the multiplex PCR reads, giving one row per CDR3 protein. The sample contains 20,000 or so distinct CDR3 sequences, around 81% of which appear only once. The material sequenced was liver tumor tissue from sampling region 2. This sample's subset: tumor region T2, inferior pole. The receptor source for this set is a woman aged 25 to 45 with primary liver carcinoma and hepatitis B virus infection.

J is TRBJ1-1 and V is TRBV11-2; perhaps TRBD1 as D (6 bases). The CDR3 loop spans 20 amino acids. Germline V CDR1 and CDR2: SGHAT, FQNNGV. The ends were cut back, 11 bases at V and 2 bases at J, with 36 bases in the middle. CDR3 nucleotide sequence: TGTGCCGGTAGCGCTCGGGACAAGGGGCGCAAGAGGTGGAGTAACACTGAAGCTTTCTTT. This encodes CAGSARDKGRKRWSNTEAFF.

Concerning this clonotype itself: A read error is possible here, since a much larger clone lies one base away. The V call is TRBV11-2, the J call TRBJ2-3; TRBD2 is a possible D gene (6 bases). V was shortened by 0 bases and J by 4 bases, with 14 bases between the two germline ends. The V gene's germline CDR1 is SGHAT and CDR2 FQNNGV. This CDR3 has 16 amino acids. The CDR3 nucleotides are TGTGCCAGCAGCTTAGAGTGGCGGGGTAGTGCAGATACGCAGTATTTT. Encoded protein: CASSLEWRGSADTQYF.

This clonotype was recorded once. At one of its ends the junction is not consistent with the germline gene, which may arise from a read error. The genes are TRBV28 and TRBJ2-2; 8 nucleotides line up with TRBD2. The CDR3 has 13 amino acids. Germline CDR1 is MDHEN and CDR2 is SYDVKM. The CDR3 spells CASSLSGSGDLFF. As DNA, the CDR3 is TGTGCTAGCAGTTTGAGCGGGAGCGGGGACTTGTTTTTT.